A single sample is the source of the 27 T cell receptor beta chains below, sequenced in a study of T cell responses to AZD1222 COVID-19 vaccine. TCRdb's copy holds only in-frame clones and misses some; the assay was immunoSEQ multiplex PCR. The sample has around 140,000 clones, approximately 93% seen once. The sample consisted of peripheral blood, taken after recovery from COVID-19. The receptors were gathered from an adult who had recovered from COVID-19.

The chain carries TRBV2 and TRBJ1-3; D is unresolved. V was trimmed by 6 bases and J by 0 bases, leaving 12 bases between them. Germline V gene lookup returns CDR1 SNHLY and CDR2 FYNNEI. CDR3 length: 15 residues. Written as DNA, the CDR3 is TGTGCCAGCAGCCTTGACGGCCGCTCTGGAAACACCATATATTTT. Protein sequence: CASSLDGRSGNTIYF.

This sequence joins TRBV5-6 and TRBJ2-3; 11 bases agree with TRBD2. Germline CDR1 and CDR2: SGHDT and YYEEEE. Trimming at V came to 0 bases and at J to 3 bases, leaving 6 bases not matched to a gene. The CDR3 has 17 residues. The CDR3 here is CASSLEASGRITDTQYF. The DNA for the CDR3 is TGTGCCAGCAGCTTGGAGGCTAGCGGGAGGATAACAGATACGCAGTATTTT.

The chain carries TRBV7-3 and TRBJ2-1; possibly TRBD1 or TRBD2 for D (6 bases each). The CDR3 has 15 residues. CDR1 is SGHTA, CDR2 FQGTGA, per germline. The V end lost 2 bases, the J end lost 0 bases, and 8 bases lay between the germline ends. The CDR3 loop is CASSLGGGSYNEQFF. CDR3 bases: TGTGCCAGCAGCTTAGGAGGGGGCTCCTACAATGAGCAGTTCTTC.

The chain couples TRBV27 to TRBJ1-6, with TRBD1 matching 7 bases. Germline values: CDR1 MNHEY, CDR2 SMNVEV (reference sequence). V was pared by 3 bases and J by 8 bases, with 4 bases of the junction left unmatched. This CDR3 has 14 residues. This CDR3 reads CASSFRQGDSPLHF. CDR3 bases: TGTGCCAGCAGTTTCCGACAGGGTGATTCACCCCTCCACTTT.

The chain has TRBV4-2 and TRBJ2-1, with TRBD2 matching over 14 bases. The CDR3 loop spans 15 amino acids. Germline CDR1 and CDR2: LGHNA and YNFKEQ. V dropped 4 bases and J dropped 7; count of bases not matched to a gene: 3. CDR3 amino acids: CASSPGTSGRNEQFF. Here the CDR3 DNA reads TGTGCCAGCAGCCCTGGGACTAGCGGGAGAAATGAGCAGTTCTTC.

J is TRBJ1-2 and V is TRBV29-1; 7 bases match TRBD1. V was clipped by 3 bases and J by 6 bases; unmatched bases: 16. CDR3 length equals 16 residues. Germline loops: CDR1 SQVTM, CDR2 ANQGSEA. CDR3 sequence (DNA): TGCAGCGTTGAGATTCGGACAGGTTCTCTGGGGAATGGCTACACCTTC. It encodes CSVEIRTGSLGNGYTF.

As for this clone: At the DNA level, this CDR3 is encoded by other sequences in the same sample as well. The genes are TRBV6-5 and TRBJ1-5; TRBD1 might be the D (5 bases). V gave up 3 bases and J gave up 4 bases, with 7 bases separating them. The V gene's germline CDR1 is MNHEY and CDR2 SVGAGI. This CDR3 spans 13 amino acids. CDR3 protein: CASSYGGNQPQHF. The CDR3 DNA follows: TGTGCCAGCAGTTATGGGGGGAATCAGCCCCAGCATTTT.

This clone was detected only once. V and J are TRBV27 and TRBJ1-1, with 7 bases lining up with TRBD1. Germline V gene data show CDR1 as MNHEY and CDR2 as SMNVEV (reference sequence). Unmatched junction bases numbered 10, after V lost 3 bases and J lost 9 bases. This CDR3 spans 14 amino acids. The CDR3, as DNA: TGTGCCAGCAGTTTGAATCTTCGACAGGGCAAAGCTTTCTTT. The encoded protein is CASSLNLRQGKAFF.

J is TRBJ2-1 and V is TRBV28; D remains ambiguous. CDR1 is MDHEN, CDR2 SYDVKM, per germline. The CDR3 consists of 14 residues. The V and J ends lost 4 bases and 0 bases respectively, with 7 bases between them. In DNA form, the CDR3 reads TGTGCCAGCAGTTCCATAAGCTCCTACAATGAGCAGTTCTTC. The encoded protein is CASSSISSYNEQFF.

The chain recombines TRBV14 with TRBJ2-5; 7 nucleotides align to TRBD1. CDR1 and CDR2 (germline): SGHDN, FVKESK. Trimming took 6 bases from V and 4 from J; bases not matched to a gene: 14. This CDR3 is built from 16 residues. CDR3 loop: CASRRRKGAPSETQYF. The DNA for the CDR3 is TGTGCCAGCAGGCGGCGCAAGGGGGCGCCTTCAGAGACCCAGTACTTC.

This chain connects TRBV19 to TRBJ2-5; D may be TRBD2 (6 bases). Germline CDR1 and CDR2: LNHDA and SQIVND (reference sequence). The CDR3 has 12 residues. V was shortened by 5 bases and J by 5 bases, with 9 bases between the two germline ends. The CDR3 reads CASSATRETQYF. CDR3 DNA: TGTGCCAGTAGTGCGACTAGGGAGACCCAGTACTTC. Full variable domain (rest looked up from reference TRBV19 and TRBJ2-5): DGGITQSPKYLFRKEGQNVTLSCEQNLNHDAMYWYRQDPGQGLRLIYYSQIVNDFQKGDIAEGYSVSREKKESFPLTVTSAQKNPTAFYLCASSATRETQYFGPGTRLLVL.

The chain links TRBV19 to TRBJ1-4; D is possibly TRBD1 (6 bases). The V end was cut by 3 bases, the J end by 17 bases, with 19 bases between. Germline V gene data show CDR1 as LNHDA and CDR2 as SQIVND (reference sequence). This CDR3 comprises 13 residues. The CDR3, as DNA: TGTGCCAGTAGTATTGAGTGGACAGAGCCTCATTTTTTT. It translates to CASSIEWTEPHFF.

The V call is TRBV5-4, the J call TRBJ2-3; 9 nucleotides agree with TRBD1. J lost 6 bases, V lost 3 bases, and 8 bases had no gene match. CDR1 and CDR2 from the germline V gene are SGHNT and YYREEE (reference sequence). There are 15 residues in the CDR3. CDR3 nucleotide sequence: TGTGCCAGCAGCTCCCCGGGACAGGGTATCGATACGCAGTATTTT. This encodes CASSSPGQGIDTQYF.

The genes are TRBV7-2 and TRBJ2-1; 8 positions match TRBD2. This CDR3 spans 16 amino acids. Per the germline V gene, CDR1 is SGHTA and CDR2 is FQGNSA. Trimming at V came to 1 base and at J to 5 bases, leaving 7 bases not matched to a gene. For the CDR3, the DNA is TGTGCCAGCAGCTTAGTTGGAGCGGGAGCGAACAATGAGCAGTTCTTC. Protein: CASSLVGAGANNEQFF. Variable domain in full (rest from reference TRBV7-2 and TRBJ2-1): GAGVSQSPSNKVTEKGKDVELRCDPISGHTALYWYRQSLGQGLEFLIYFQGNSAPDKSGLPSDRFSAERTGGSVSTLTIQRTQQEDSAVYLCASSLVGAGANNEQFFGPGTRLTVL.

This rearrangement joins TRBV7-3 to TRBJ2-3; D unresolved. CDR3 length: 14 residues. From germline, CDR1 is SGHTA and CDR2 FQGTGA. V lost 4 bases to trimming and J lost 3 bases, with 11 bases between them. The CDR3 DNA sequence: TGTGCCAGCAGCTCCTATCTAGAAACAGATACGCAGTATTTT. Residues: CASSSYLETDTQYF.

The chain uses TRBV9 and TRBJ2-5; D is perhaps TRBD1 (5 bases). Trimming shortened V by 0 bases and J by 9 bases, and 21 bases separated the two germline ends. CDR1 SGDLS and CDR2 YYNGEE come from the germline V gene. The CDR3 is 16 residues long. CDR3 in amino acids: CASSVGVGQSVGAQYF. The DNA of the CDR3 is TGTGCCAGCAGCGTAGGGGTAGGGCAGTCCGTAGGGGCCCAGTACTTC.

This clone was counted once. The V gene is TRBV3-1 (or the pseudogene TRBV3-2), the J gene TRBJ1-4; unclear D gene. The CDR3 is 14 residues long. The V end was cut by 0 bases, the J end by 0 bases, with 2 bases between. Germline loops: CDR1 LGHDT, CDR2 YNNKEL (reference sequence). The CDR3 coding sequence is TGTGCCAGCAGCCAAGATCCAACTAATGAAAAACTGTTTTTT. Protein sequence: CASSQDPTNEKLFF.

This chain joins TRBV19 and TRBJ1-5; no reliable D call. V lost 4 bases and J lost 7, with 17 bases in between. The germline V gene has CDR1 LNHDA and CDR2 SQIVND (reference sequence). There are 15 residues in the CDR3. The CDR3 loop is CASSTLGGLEQPQHF. CDR3 nucleotides: TGTGCCAGTAGTACCTTAGGTGGGCTAGAACAGCCCCAGCATTTT. Full variable domain (missing parts from reference TRBV19 and TRBJ1-5): DGGITQSPKYLFRKEGQNVTLSCEQNLNHDAMYWYRQDPGQGLRLIYYSQIVNDFQKGDIAEGYSVSREKKESFPLTVTSAQKNPTAFYLCASSTLGGLEQPQHFGDGTRLSIL.

V and J are TRBV6-5 and TRBJ2-1; D may be TRBD2 (5 bases). V was pared by 2 bases and J by 8 bases, with 16 bases between. CDR1 MNHEY and CDR2 SVGAGI come from the germline V gene. There are 15 residues in the CDR3. The CDR3 sequence: CASSYGDGLFDEQFF. In DNA form, the CDR3 reads TGTGCCAGCAGTTACGGCGACGGACTTTTCGATGAGCAGTTCTTC.

CDR3 in DNA: TGTGCCAGCAGCCAAGGCGGGGAGCTGTTTTTT. It yields the protein CASSQGGELFF. J is TRBJ2-2 and V is TRBV14; D call uncertain. Trimming took 1 base from V and 7 from J, leaving 1 base between them. The CDR3 runs to 11 residues. In germline, CDR1 is SGHDN, CDR2 FVKESK.

This chain links TRBV29-1 with TRBJ2-1; 9 bases line up with TRBD2. The CDR3 runs 13 residues. Germline assignment: CDR1 SQVTM and CDR2 ANQGSEA. V gave up 5 bases and J gave up 3 bases; unmatched junction bases: 2. The CDR3 here is CSVTTSGYNEQFF. CDR3 DNA sequence: TGCAGCGTTACGACTAGCGGCTACAATGAGCAGTTCTTC.

The chain is built from TRBV5-4 and TRBJ2-4; TRBD1 is a possible D gene (5 bases). The ends were cut back, 1 base at V and 15 bases at J, with 17 bases in the middle. CDR1 is SGHNT and CDR2 is YYREEE in the germline V gene (reference sequence). This CDR3 is built from 13 residues. CDR3 loop: CASSLRPPGPWYF. In DNA form, the CDR3 reads TGTGCCAGCAGCTTGCGCCCGCCAGGGCCGTGGTACTTC.

Only one count was recorded for this clone. This chain connects TRBV28 to TRBJ2-1; D unresolved. Germline V gene lookup returns CDR1 MDHEN and CDR2 SYDVKM. Trimming cost V 6 bases and J 5 bases, with 23 bases left between them. The CDR3 consists of 17 residues. The CDR3 here is CASSLGAAHSRDNEQFF. CDR3 in DNA: TGTGCCAGCAGCCTCGGCGCGGCACACTCCCGCGACAATGAGCAGTTCTTC.

CDR3 residues: CASSQEGSVVHNEQFF. CDR3 DNA sequence: TGTGCCAGCAGCCAAGAGGGGTCGGTCGTCCACAATGAGCAGTTCTTC. The rearrangement links TRBV3-1 (or the pseudogene TRBV3-2) to TRBJ2-1; D unclear. Germline CDR1 and CDR2: LGHDT and YNNKEL (reference sequence). The V gene lost 0 bases and the J gene lost 5 bases, with 14 bases spanning the gap. This CDR3 is 16 amino acids long.

The chain carries TRBV5-5 and TRBJ2-7; D unresolved. V lost 0 bases and J lost 0, with 10 bases in between. Germline-derived CDR1 and CDR2 are SGHKS and YYEKEE (reference sequence). The CDR3 totals 15 residues. The CDR3 sequence: CASSLVQAVSYEQYF. As DNA, the CDR3 is TGTGCCAGCAGCTTGGTGCAGGCCGTCTCCTACGAGCAGTACTTC.

This clone was seen a few times. V is TRBV6-5 and J is TRBJ2-5, with a weak D call TRBD2 (6 bases). The CDR3 has 14 amino acids. Germline values: CDR1 MNHEY, CDR2 SVGAGI. The V end lost 5 bases, the J end lost 5 bases, and 15 bases lay between the germline ends. The CDR3 nucleotides are TGTGCCAGCAGTCAGCGGCCGGCGGGGGAGACCCAGTACTTC. Amino acids: CASSQRPAGETQYF.

The chain is built from TRBV10-1 and TRBJ2-1; D unclear. V shed 0 bases and J shed 4 bases, with 10 bases lying between them. This CDR3 region has 15 residues. Germline CDR1 reads WNHNN; CDR2 reads SYGVQD (reference sequence). As DNA, the CDR3 is TGCGCCAGCAGTGAGTCCAGCGCTGGTTACAATGAGCAGTTCTTC. Protein product: CASSESSAGYNEQFF.